Given below is one T cell receptor (beta chain) in context. Its specific antigen is unknown. Qualities for individual bases were not recorded, and no much larger clone is one base off. CDR1 MNHEY and CDR2 SVGEGT were looked up in the germline V gene. The CDR3, from cysteine to phenylalanine, totals 16 residues. Only the CDR3 DNA stays, 48 bases, in frame from base 1. The V and J ends are trimmed by 2 bases and 1 base, leaving 14 bases between them. Whole blood was collected in K2EDTA tubes by collaborating institutions according to the institutions' own protocols. For TCRbeta analysis, collaborator samples were shipped as frozen whole blood, as isolated PBMCs, or as DNA extracted from either sample type. These data originate in a study of blood T cell repertoires in COVID-19 (dated by TCRdb to the early 2020s). Background for the entire study: Samples from collaborators originated in the United States, Italy and Spain and spanned both the acute and convalescent phases of COVID-19. The material from the prospective study consisted of cDNA or gDNA derived from T cells, B-cell-depleted T cells, or PBMCs. Deeply sampled blood TCRbeta repertoires from subjects exposed to, actively infected with, or recovered from COVID-19 were included in the dataset. The repertoires were released in a freely available public database meant as a resource for research on the immune response to SARS-CoV-2. The samples were drawn from the first 160 participants of the ongoing ImmuneRACE study and from 950 to 1,500 subjects provided by 6 global collaborators. A de-identified subject ID, COVID-19 status, age in years and sex were almost always included in the sample metadata. HLA class I and class II types, where available, came from metadata supplied by the sample provider rather than from assay-based typing. The paper's findings and limits, for the study overall: Clinical and demographic metadata were provided uncurated, with the amount varying by source and participant.

TCRbeta CDR3 regions were amplified from genomic DNA using the immunoSEQ Assay, a bias-controlled multiplex PCR. From the authors' description of their analysis: The number of nucleated cells in each sample was estimated from the amplification of reference gene primers within the assay. To quantify the absolute abundance of each unique TCRbeta CDR3 rearrangement, sequence reads were collapsed and filtered. For each sample, productive Simpson clonality was calculated by taking the square root of Simpson's diversity index across productive rearrangements. Not all clones reach the TCRdb copy of this immuneACCESS table, which keeps in-frame sequences only. Checked studies attribute under half of the gap to unresolved V genes and leave the rest unexplained. D and trimming come from the DNA, and the V and J calls and clone size come from that table. The sample contains 140,000 to 150,000 clones, roughly 79% of them found a single time. The ten largest clones represent roughly 8% of the sample.

Sequencing used peripheral blood. The V and J segments used are TRBV6-2 or TRBV6-3 and TRBJ1-1, with the D gene too uncertain to name. This TCR was sampled from a human donor with acute or convalescent COVID-19. The donor label of this sample is uncertain. The DNA sequence is TGTGCCAGCAGTTACCCCCGGGTCCTTGAGAACACTGAAGCTTTCTTT. Its coded protein is CASSYPRVLENTEAFF.